This T cell receptor (beta chain) derives from a study of T cells in narcolepsy (dated by TCRdb to the late 2010s). For the wider study: Patients with narcolepsy type 1 or type 2 (NT1, NT2) and healthy control donors were enrolled in the study. The study used TCR Vbeta sequencing to track clonotypes in blood and CSF while looking for autoreactive T cells in narcolepsy patients that target self-antigens of hypocretin neurons (hypocretin, TRIB2). Points the paper makes about the study in general: No sequences matching autoreactive T cell clones were present in some of the blood memory CD4+ repertoires from patients and controls. Plots that compared CSF and blood CD4+ T cell clonotypes from the same patient highlighted HCRT-specific and TRIB2-specific autoreactive clonotypes. According to the report, autoreactive clonotypes were detected serially in the blood of the same patients and of different patients, but not in healthy controls. Numbers of sequenced blood memory CD4+ clonotypes were comparable, averaging about 39,000 in patients and some 33,000 in controls.

Receptor libraries were prepared by the immunoSEQ multiplex PCR assay. What TCRdb holds here is the immuneACCESS table cut down to in-frame rearrangements. Part of the clones is not present; checked against another copy, under half of the missing clones reflect an unresolved V gene, and the others are unexplained. The sample table contains some 25,000 clones; only one count was recorded for around 85% of them. The top ten constitute about 1.3% of the sample. Memory CD4+ T cells were sorted ex vivo from peripheral blood of narcolepsy patients and healthy controls for TCR Vbeta sequencing. This clone occurred once. Its antigen is still unknown. Qualities for individual bases were not recorded, and no much larger clone is one base off. The CDR3 numbers 18 residues from cysteine through phenylalanine. Only the CDR3 DNA stays, 54 bases, in frame from base 1. Germline trimming: 5 bases from V, 0 bases from J; junction bases outside gene matches: 10. The germline V gene (reference sequence) specifies SEHNR as CDR1 and FQNEAQ as CDR2.

The rearrangement joined TRBV7-9 to TRBJ2-3; 11 middle bases align to TRBD2. Sequencing used CD45RA- memory CD4+ T cells from PBMCs. Interpreted using the paper, the cell subset or site label stands for: memory T cells sorted ex vivo from peripheral blood. This receptor was taken from a human donor with narcolepsy. The nucleotide sequence is given as TGTGCCAGCAGCCCACTAGCGGGAGTAACTCCTAGCACAGATACGCAGTATTTT. Its amino acids are CASSPLAGVTPSTDTQYF.